This T cell receptor beta chain was found in a study of identical twins. General study results and limits: Reduced insertions were recorded for abundant cord blood beta clonotypes, with no such pattern in memory repertoires. Among out-of-frame alpha sequences shared by twins, low generation probability occurred in excess.

A remark on this clonotype: The antigen is unknown.

Germline lookup yields CDR1 SGHTA and CDR2 FQGNSA. This CDR3 contains 14 residues. The germline V and J ends were trimmed by 2 bases and 1 base, with 7 bases remaining between them. Healthy Caucasians alone served as donors. A universal primer site came from template switching; cDNA carried unique molecular identifiers. A single record per CDR3 protein comes from TCRdb applying MiXCR to the 5' RACE reads. Of 450,000 or so distinct CDR3 sequences in the sample, roughly an eighth were seen once. These data were also filed under a second study, of yellow fever vaccine responses in identical twins.

The source is a woman aged 18-29 years in good health. Sample: CD4+ T cells sorted from blood. The chain links TRBV7-2 to TRBJ2-3, with D hard to call. Here the CDR3 reads CASSLSVGTDTQYF. The CDR3 DNA reads TGTGCCAGCAGCTTATCGGTGGGCACAGATACGCAGTATTTT.